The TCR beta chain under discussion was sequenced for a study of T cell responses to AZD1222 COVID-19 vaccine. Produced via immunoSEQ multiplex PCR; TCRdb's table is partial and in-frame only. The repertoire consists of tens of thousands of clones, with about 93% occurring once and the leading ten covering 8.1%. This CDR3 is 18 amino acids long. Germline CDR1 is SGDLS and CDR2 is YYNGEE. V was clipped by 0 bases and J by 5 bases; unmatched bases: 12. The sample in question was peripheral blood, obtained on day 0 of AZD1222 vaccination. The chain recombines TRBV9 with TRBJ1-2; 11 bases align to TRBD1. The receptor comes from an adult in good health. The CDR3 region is CASSVAGTGGPPVYGYTF. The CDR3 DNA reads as TGTGCCAGCAGCGTAGCTGGGACAGGGGGGCCGCCCGTTTATGGCTACACCTTC.